The clone carrying this T cell receptor beta chain turned up a few times. Its antigen is currently unknown. This sample stems from a study of vaccination and CD4 T cells after COVID-19. On the study more broadly: The convalescent population consisted of six males and four females, two of whom were of Hispanic ethnicity. Study results and caveats: Median SARS-CoV-2-reactive clonotype numbers went from around 19 to 38; this increase was not significant. Among convalescent patients, a median roughly 90% of reactive clones emerged only after vaccination.

This CDR3 has 13 residues. The germline CDR1 and CDR2 sequences are LGHNA and YNFKEQ. V was pared by 3 bases and J by 0 bases, with 3 bases between. The sample's treatment: roughly 11-day PBMC culture with coronavirus spike peptide pools or control peptides (ViraFEST assay). The assay that was used to sequence DNA from cultured CD4+ T cells was the Oncomine TCR Beta short-read assay. A single record per CDR3 protein comes from TCRdb applying MiXCR to the PCR reads. This table holds over 12,000 distinct CDR3 sequences, 48% found once. This receptor was identified in a human donor who had recovered from COVID-19. The sequencing input was CD4+ T cells from blood, cultured in vitro. The chain uses TRBV4-2 and TRBJ1-3; D unclear. CDR3 in DNA: TGTGCCAGCAGCCAGGGCTCTGGAAACACCATATATTTT. It translates to CASSQGSGNTIYF.